This T cell receptor beta chain came from a study of blood T cell repertoires in COVID-19. Whole-study context: Italy, Spain and the United States were the sources of the convalescent and acute COVID-19 samples. T cells, B-cell-depleted T cells, or PBMCs provided the cDNA or gDNA that served as material.

In this sample, this clone turned up a few times. In the authors' workflow: Amplified reference gene primers provided the basis for estimating nucleated cell counts. The repertoire was sequenced with immunoSEQ multiplex PCR; TCRdb's copy has only in-frame clones and lacks some. The DNA was the basis for D and trimming; V, J and clone size are from that table. The table includes around 100,000 clones, around four fifths detected once. V lost 4 bases to trimming and J lost 9 bases, with 20 bases between them. The CDR3 consists of 15 residues. CDR1 is SGHRS, CDR2 YFSETQ, per germline. The V gene is TRBV5-1, the J gene TRBJ1-5, with D uncertain. Source material: peripheral blood. This TCR derives from a man aged 50-60 years with active or convalescent COVID-19. CDR3 DNA: TGCGCCAGCAGCCTCACTCCCGGATCCGCAGGGCCCCAGCATTTT. This translates into CASSLTPGSAGPQHF. Full variable domain (missing parts from reference TRBV5-1 and TRBJ1-5): KAGVTQTPRYLIKTRGQQVTLSCSPISGHRSVSWYQQTPGQGLQFLFEYFSETQRNKGNFPGRFSGRQFSNSRSEMNVSTLELGDSALYLCASSLTPGSAGPQHFGDGTRLSIL.